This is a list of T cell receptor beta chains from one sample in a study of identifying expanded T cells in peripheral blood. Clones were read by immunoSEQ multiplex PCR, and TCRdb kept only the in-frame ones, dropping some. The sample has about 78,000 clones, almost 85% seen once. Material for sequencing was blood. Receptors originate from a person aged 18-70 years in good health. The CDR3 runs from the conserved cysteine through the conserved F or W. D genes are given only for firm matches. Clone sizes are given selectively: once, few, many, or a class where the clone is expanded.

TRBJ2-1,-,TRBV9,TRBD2,CASSGPSDSYSSGRYNEQFF,TGTGCCAGCAGCGGACCCTCGGACAGCTATTCTAGCGGGCGTTACAATGAGCAGTTCTTC
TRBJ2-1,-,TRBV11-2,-,CASSSSTVYNEQFF,TGTGCCAGCAGCTCATCTACCGTATACAATGAGCAGTTCTTC
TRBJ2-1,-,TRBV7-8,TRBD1,CASSLGASGTGIPNEQFF,TGTGCCAGCAGCTTGGGGGCCTCAGGGACAGGAATCCCGAATGAGCAGTTCTTC
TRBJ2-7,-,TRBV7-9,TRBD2,CASSLESGREQYF,TGTGCCAGCAGCTTAGAGAGCGGGAGGGAGCAGTACTTC
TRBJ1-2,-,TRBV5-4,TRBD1,CASSLPQGARYGYTF,TGTGCCAGCAGCTTGCCACAGGGGGCTCGGTATGGCTACACCTTC
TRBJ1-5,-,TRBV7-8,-,CASSLEGLGNQPQHF,TGTGCCAGCAGCTTAGAGGGACTGGGCAATCAGCCCCAGCATTTT
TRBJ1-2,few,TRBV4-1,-,CASSQGVPNYGYTF,TGCGCCAGCAGCCAAGGAGTCCCTAACTATGGCTACACCTTC
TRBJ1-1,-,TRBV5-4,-,CASSGGGRWNTEAFF,TGTGCCAGCAGCGGGGGAGGACGGTGGAACACTGAAGCTTTCTTT
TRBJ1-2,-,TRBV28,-,CASNEGYRANYGYTF,TGTGCCAGCAATGAAGGGTACCGAGCTAACTATGGCTACACCTTC
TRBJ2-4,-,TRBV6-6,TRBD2,CASSDLAGVKNIQYF,TGTGCCAGCAGTGATTTAGCGGGAGTCAAAAACATTCAGTACTTC
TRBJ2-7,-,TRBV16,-,CASSPPLRSSKGGYEQYF,TGTGCCAGCAGCCCACCGTTGCGATCTAGCAAGGGGGGTTACGAGCAGTACTTC
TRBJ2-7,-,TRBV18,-,CASSPASTDYEQYF,TGTGCCAGCTCTCCCGCTTCTACTGACTACGAGCAGTACTTC
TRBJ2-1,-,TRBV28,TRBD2,CASSRTSGSVDEQFF,TGTGCCAGCAGTCGGACTAGCGGGAGTGTCGATGAGCAGTTCTTC
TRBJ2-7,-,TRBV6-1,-,CASQGLYEQYF,TGTGCCAGCCAGGGGCTCTACGAGCAGTACTTC
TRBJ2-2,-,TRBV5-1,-,CASSSSAGTGELFF,TGCGCCAGCAGCTCCTCGGCCGGAACCGGGGAGCTGTTTTTT
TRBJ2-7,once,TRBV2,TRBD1,CASRAWTGVPFEQYF,TGTGCCAGCAGAGCCTGGACAGGGGTCCCCTTTGAGCAGTACTTC
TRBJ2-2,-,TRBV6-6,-,CASSYDRPNTGELFF,TGTGCCAGCAGTTACGACAGACCGAACACCGGGGAGCTGTTTTTT
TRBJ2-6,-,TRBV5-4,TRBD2,CASSTGGGFTGANVLTF,TGTGCCAGCAGCACGGGGGGTGGGTTTACTGGGGCCAACGTCCTGACTTTC
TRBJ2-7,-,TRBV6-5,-,CASSYSAAEGSYEQYF,TGTGCCAGCAGTTACTCAGCGGCGGAGGGCTCCTACGAGCAGTACTTC
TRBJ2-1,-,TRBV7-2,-,CASSLDSSYNEQFF,TGTGCCAGCAGCTTAGACTCCTCCTACAATGAGCAGTTCTTC
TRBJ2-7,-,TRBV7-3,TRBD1,CASSPTGAGEQYF,TGTGCCAGCAGTCCGACAGGGGCAGGCGAGCAGTACTTC
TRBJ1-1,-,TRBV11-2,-,CASSFASDEVGSTEAFF,TGTGCCAGCAGCTTCGCTTCGGACGAGGTTGGAAGCACTGAAGCTTTCTTT
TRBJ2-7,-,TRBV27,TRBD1,CASRGQYDSYEQYF,TGTGCCAGCAGGGGACAGTATGACTCCTACGAGCAGTACTTC
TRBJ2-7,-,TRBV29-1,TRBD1,CSVRTGAYEQYF,TGCAGCGTCCGGACAGGGGCCTACGAGCAGTACTTC
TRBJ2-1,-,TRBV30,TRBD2,CAWSELNPSREGRYHEQFF,TGTGCCTGGAGCGAGCTAAACCCCTCGAGGGAGGGCCGATATCATGAGCAGTTCTTC
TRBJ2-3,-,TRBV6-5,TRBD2,CASSYFSGTDTDTQYF,TGTGCCAGCAGTTACTTTAGCGGGACGGACACAGATACGCAGTATTTT
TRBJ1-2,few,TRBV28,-,CATTPQNYGYTF,TGTGCCACCACCCCTCAGAACTATGGCTACACCTTC
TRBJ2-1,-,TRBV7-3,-,CASSLMGGNEQFF,TGTGCCAGCAGCTTAATGGGAGGCAATGAGCAGTTCTTC
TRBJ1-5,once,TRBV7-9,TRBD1,CASSSGGNQPQHF,TGTGCCAGCAGCTCAGGGGGGAATCAGCCCCAGCATTTT
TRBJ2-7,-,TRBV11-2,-,CASSFNGRSEQYF,TGTGCCAGCAGCTTCAATGGTCGTAGCGAGCAGTACTTC
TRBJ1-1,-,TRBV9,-,CASSAQNTEAFF,TGTGCCAGCAGCGCTCAAAACACTGAAGCTTTCTTT
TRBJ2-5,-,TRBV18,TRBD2,CASSPSRGTSGQETQYF,TGTGCCAGCTCACCATCGAGGGGCACTAGCGGTCAAGAGACCCAGTACTTC
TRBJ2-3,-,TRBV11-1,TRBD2,CASRPYPGLAGYTDTQYF,TGTGCCAGCAGGCCCTACCCGGGACTAGCGGGATACACAGATACGCAGTATTTT
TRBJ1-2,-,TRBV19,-,CASSALIEDGYTF,TGTGCCAGTAGTGCCCTTATTGAGGATGGCTACACCTTC
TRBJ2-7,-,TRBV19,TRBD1,CASIPGTGALGEQYF,TGTGCCAGTATTCCCGGGACAGGGGCCCTCGGCGAGCAGTACTTC
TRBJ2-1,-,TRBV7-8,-,CASSLSQGRNEQFF,TGTGCCAGCAGCTTATCCCAGGGCCGAAATGAGCAGTTCTTC
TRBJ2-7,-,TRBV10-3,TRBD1,CAISENTGGYEQYF,TGTGCCATCAGTGAGAACACAGGGGGCTACGAGCAGTACTTC
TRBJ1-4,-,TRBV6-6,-,CASSESGEKLFF,TGTGCCAGCTCGGAATCGGGCGAAAAACTGTTTTTT
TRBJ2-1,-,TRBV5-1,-,CASSSNNEQFF,TGCGCCAGCAGCTCCAACAATGAGCAGTTCTTC
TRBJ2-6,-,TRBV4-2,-,CASSQDRGSGANVLTF,TGTGCCAGCAGCCAAGATCGAGGGTCTGGGGCCAACGTCCTGACTTTC
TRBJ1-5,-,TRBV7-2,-,CASSLWTYYSNQPQHF,TGTGCCAGCAGCTTATGGACATACTATAGCAATCAGCCCCAGCATTTT
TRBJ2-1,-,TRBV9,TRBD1,CASSVAPGQGRGEQFF,TGTGCCAGCAGCGTAGCCCCGGGACAGGGCAGGGGTGAGCAGTTCTTC
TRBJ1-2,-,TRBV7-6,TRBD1,CASSPRTGPLDYGYTF,TGTGCCAGCAGCCCCAGGACAGGGCCCCTCGACTATGGCTACACCTTC
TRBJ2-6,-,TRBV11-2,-,CASSQVASGANVLTF,TGTGCCAGCAGCCAGGTTGCCTCTGGGGCCAACGTCCTGACTTTC
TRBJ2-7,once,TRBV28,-,CASTSYGRDEQYF,TGTGCCAGCACTTCATATGGGCGGGACGAGCAGTACTTC
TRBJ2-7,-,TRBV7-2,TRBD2,CASSLSGKLNEQYF,TGTGCCAGCAGCTTAAGCGGGAAGCTGAACGAGCAGTACTTC